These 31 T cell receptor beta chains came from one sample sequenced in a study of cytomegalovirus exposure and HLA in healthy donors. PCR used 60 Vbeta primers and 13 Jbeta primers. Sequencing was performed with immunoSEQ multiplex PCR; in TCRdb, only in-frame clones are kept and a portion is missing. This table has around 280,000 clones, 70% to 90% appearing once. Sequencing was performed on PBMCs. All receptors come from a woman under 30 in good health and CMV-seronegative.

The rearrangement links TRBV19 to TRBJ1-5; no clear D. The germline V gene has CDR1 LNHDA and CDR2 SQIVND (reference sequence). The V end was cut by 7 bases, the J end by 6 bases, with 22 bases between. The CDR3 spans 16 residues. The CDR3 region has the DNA TGTGCCAGTAATGATCGACGCACAACGACTGGTCAGCCCCAGCATTTT. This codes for CASNDRRTTTGQPQHF.

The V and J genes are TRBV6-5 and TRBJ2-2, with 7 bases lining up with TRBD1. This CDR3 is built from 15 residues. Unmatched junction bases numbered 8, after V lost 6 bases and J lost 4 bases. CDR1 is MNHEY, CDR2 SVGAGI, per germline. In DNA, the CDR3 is TGTGCCAGCAGAATCGGACAGGAAGGCACCGGGGAGCTGTTTTTT. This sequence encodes CASRIGQEGTGELFF.

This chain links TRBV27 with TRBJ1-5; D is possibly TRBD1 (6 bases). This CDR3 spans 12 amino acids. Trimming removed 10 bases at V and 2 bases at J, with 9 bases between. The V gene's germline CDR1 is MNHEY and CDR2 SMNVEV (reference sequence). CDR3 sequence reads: CATRGGNQPQHF. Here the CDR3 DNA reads TGTGCCACCAGGGGCGGCAATCAGCCCCAGCATTTT.

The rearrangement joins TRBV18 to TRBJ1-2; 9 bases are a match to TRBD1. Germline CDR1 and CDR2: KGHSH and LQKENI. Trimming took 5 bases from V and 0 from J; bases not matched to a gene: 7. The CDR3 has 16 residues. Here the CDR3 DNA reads TGTGCCAGCTCATTTTCGGGACAGGGAGCTAACTATGGCTACACCTTC. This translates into CASSFSGQGANYGYTF.

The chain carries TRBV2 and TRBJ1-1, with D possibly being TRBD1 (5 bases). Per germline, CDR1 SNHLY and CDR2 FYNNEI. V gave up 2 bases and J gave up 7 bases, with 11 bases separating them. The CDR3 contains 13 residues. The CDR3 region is CASSERGGDEAFF. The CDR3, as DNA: TGTGCCAGCAGTGAACGGGGGGGGGATGAAGCTTTCTTT.

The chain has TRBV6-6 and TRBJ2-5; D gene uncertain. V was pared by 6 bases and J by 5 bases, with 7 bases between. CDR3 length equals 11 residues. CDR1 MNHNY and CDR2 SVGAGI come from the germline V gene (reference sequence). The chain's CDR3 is CASSPRETQYF. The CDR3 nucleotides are TGTGCCAGCAGCCCCAGGGAGACCCAGTACTTC.

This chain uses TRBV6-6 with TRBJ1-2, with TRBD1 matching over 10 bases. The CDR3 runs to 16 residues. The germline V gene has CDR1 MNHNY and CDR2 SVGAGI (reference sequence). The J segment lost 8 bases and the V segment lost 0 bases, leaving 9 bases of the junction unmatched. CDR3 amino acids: CASSYSNRDRGWGYTF. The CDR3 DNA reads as TGTGCCAGCAGTTACTCGAACCGGGACAGGGGTTGGGGCTACACCTTC.

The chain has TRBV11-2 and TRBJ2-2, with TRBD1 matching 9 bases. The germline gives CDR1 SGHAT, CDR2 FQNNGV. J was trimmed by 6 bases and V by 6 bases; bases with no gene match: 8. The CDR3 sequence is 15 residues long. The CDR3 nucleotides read TGTGCCAGCAGACTGCCGGGACAGGGCTCCGGGGAGCTGTTTTTT. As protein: CASRLPGQGSGELFF.

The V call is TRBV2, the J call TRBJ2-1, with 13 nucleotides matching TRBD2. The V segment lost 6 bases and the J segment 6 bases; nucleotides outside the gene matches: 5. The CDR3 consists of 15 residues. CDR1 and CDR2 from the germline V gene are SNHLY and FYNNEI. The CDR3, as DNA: TGTGCCAGCAGGGTACTAGCGGGGGGGCCCAATGAGCAGTTCTTC. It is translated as CASRVLAGGPNEQFF.

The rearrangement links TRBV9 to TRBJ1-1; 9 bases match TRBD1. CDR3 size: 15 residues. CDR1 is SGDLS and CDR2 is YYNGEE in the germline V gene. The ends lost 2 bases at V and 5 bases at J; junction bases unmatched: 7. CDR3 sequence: CASSVSGTGFTEAFF. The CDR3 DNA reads TGTGCCAGCAGCGTCTCCGGGACAGGGTTTACTGAAGCTTTCTTT.

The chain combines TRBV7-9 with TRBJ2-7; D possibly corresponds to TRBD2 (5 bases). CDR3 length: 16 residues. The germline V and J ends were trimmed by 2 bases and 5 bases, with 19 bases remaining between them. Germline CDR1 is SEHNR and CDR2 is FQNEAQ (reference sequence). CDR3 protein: CASSLPRGLGWDEQYF. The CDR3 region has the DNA TGTGCCAGCAGCTTACCCCGGGGTTTAGGTTGGGACGAGCAGTACTTC.

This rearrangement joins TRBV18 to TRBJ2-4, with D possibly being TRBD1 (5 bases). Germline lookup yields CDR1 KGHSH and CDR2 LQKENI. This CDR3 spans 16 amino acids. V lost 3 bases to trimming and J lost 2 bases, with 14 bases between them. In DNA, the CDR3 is TGTGCCAGCTCACCTTGGGGCAGGGTGACCAAAAACATTCAGTACTTC. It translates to CASSPWGRVTKNIQYF.

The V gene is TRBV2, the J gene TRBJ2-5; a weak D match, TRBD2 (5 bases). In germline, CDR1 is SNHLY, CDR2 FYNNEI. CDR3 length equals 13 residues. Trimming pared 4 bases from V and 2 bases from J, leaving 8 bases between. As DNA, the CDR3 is TGTGCCAGCAGTGTCTCGGGGCAAGAGACCCAGTACTTC. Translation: CASSVSGQETQYF.

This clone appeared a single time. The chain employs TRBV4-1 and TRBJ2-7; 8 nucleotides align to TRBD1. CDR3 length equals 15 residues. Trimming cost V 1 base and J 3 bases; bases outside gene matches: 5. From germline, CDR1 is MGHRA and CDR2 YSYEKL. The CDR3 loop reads CASSQGTGSLYEQYF. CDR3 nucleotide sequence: TGCGCCAGCAGCCAAGGGACAGGGTCCCTCTACGAGCAGTACTTC.

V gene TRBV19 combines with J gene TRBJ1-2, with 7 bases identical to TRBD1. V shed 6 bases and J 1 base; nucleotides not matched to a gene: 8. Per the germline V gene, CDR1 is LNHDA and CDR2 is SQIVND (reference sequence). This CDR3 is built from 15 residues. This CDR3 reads CASRPRQGFNYGYTF. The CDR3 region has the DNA TGTGCCAGTAGACCGCGACAGGGCTTTAACTATGGCTACACCTTC.

CDR3 in DNA: TGTGCCAGCAGCTTAGTCCCAGGTGCTGGGGCCAACGTCCTGACTTTC. As protein: CASSLVPGAGANVLTF. This chain connects TRBV7-8 to TRBJ2-6; the D is unclear. The CDR3 extends over 16 amino acids. Trimming removed 1 base from V and 2 bases from J, with 9 bases in between. Germline values: CDR1 SGHVS, CDR2 FQNEAQ.

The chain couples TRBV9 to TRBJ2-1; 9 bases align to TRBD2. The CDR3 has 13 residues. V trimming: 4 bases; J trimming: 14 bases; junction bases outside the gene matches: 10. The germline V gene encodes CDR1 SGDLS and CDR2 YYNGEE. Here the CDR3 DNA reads TGTGCCAGCAGCTCCATTGCGGGGGGGAACGAGTTCTTC. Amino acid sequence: CASSSIAGGNEFF.

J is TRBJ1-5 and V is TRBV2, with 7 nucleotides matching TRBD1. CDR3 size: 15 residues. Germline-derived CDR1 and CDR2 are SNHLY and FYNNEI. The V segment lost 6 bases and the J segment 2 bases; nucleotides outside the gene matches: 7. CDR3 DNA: TGTGCCAGCAGCCCTAGACAGGGAGGCAATCAGCCCCAGCATTTT. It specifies CASSPRQGGNQPQHF. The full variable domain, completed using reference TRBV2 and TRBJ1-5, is EPEVTQTPSHQVTQMGQEVILRCVPISNHLYFYWYRQILGQKVEFLVSFYNNEISEKSEIFDDQFSVERPDGSNFTLKIRSTKLEDSAMYFCASSPRQGGNQPQHFGDGTRLSIL.

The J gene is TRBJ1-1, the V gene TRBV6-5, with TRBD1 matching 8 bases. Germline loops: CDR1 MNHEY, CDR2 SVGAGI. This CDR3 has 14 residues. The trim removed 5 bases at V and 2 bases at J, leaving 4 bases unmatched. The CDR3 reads CASSRDRKNTEAFF. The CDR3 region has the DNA TGTGCCAGCAGTCGGGACAGGAAAAACACTGAAGCTTTCTTT.

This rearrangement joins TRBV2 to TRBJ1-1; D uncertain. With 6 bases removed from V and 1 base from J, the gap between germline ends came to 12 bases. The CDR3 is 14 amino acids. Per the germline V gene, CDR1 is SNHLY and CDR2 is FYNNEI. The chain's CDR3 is CASSESTQNTEAFF. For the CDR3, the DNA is TGTGCCAGCAGCGAAAGTACACAGAACACTGAAGCTTTCTTT. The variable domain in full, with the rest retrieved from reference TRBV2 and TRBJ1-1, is EPEVTQTPSHQVTQMGQEVILRCVPISNHLYFYWYRQILGQKVEFLVSFYNNEISEKSEIFDDQFSVERPDGSNFTLKIRSTKLEDSAMYFCASSESTQNTEAFFGQGTRLTVV.

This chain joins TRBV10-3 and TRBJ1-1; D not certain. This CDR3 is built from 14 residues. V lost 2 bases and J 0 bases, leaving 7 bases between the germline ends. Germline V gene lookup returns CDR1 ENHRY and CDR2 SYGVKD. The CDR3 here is CAISEIQMNTEAFF. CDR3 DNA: TGTGCCATCAGTGAGATACAGATGAACACTGAAGCTTTCTTT.

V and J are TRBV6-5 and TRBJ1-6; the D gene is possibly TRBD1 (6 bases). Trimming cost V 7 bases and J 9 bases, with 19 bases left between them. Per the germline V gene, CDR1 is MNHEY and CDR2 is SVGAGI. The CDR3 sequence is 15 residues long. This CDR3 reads CASTGGPSLGSPLHF. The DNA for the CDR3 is TGTGCCAGCACGGGGGGCCCTAGTCTTGGTTCACCCCTCCACTTT.

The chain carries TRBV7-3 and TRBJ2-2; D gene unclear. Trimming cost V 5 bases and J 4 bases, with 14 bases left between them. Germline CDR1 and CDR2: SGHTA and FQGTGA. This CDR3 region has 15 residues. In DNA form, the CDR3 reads TGTGCCAGCAGCCCAGACAACCTCCCCACCGGGGAGCTGTTTTTT. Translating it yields CASSPDNLPTGELFF.

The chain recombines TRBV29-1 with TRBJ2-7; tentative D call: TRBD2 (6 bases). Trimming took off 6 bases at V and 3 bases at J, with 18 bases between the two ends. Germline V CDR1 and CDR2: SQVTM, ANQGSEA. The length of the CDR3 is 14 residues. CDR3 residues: CSVLVGLAHYEQYF. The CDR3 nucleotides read TGCAGCGTCCTGGTCGGGCTAGCGCACTACGAGCAGTACTTC.

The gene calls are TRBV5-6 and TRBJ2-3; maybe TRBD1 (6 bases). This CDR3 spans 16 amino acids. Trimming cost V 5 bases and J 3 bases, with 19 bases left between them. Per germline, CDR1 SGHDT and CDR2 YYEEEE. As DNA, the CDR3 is TGTGCCAGCAGGCGTGAAGGGGACATACTAACAGATACGCAGTATTTT. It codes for CASRREGDILTDTQYF.

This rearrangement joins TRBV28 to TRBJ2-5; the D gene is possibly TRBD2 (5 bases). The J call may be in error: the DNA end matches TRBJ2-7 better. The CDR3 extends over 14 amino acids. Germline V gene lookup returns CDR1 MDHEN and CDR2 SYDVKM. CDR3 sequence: CASSSIGVDYEQYF. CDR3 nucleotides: TGTGCCAGCAGTTCCATCGGGGTCGACTACGAGCAGTACTTC.

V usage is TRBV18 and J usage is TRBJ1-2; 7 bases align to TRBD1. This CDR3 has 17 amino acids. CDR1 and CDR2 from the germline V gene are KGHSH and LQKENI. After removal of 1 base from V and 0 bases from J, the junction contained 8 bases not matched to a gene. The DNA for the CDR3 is TGTGCCAGCTCACCACAACAGGGGAGCGCCACTAACTATGGCTACACCTTC. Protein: CASSPQQGSATNYGYTF.

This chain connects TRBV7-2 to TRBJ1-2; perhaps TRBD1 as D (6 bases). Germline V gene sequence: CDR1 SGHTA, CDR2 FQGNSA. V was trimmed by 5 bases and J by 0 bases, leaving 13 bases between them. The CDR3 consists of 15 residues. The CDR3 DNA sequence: TGTGCCAGCAGCCTATGGACAGAAGCTAACTATGGCTACACCTTC. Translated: CASSLWTEANYGYTF.

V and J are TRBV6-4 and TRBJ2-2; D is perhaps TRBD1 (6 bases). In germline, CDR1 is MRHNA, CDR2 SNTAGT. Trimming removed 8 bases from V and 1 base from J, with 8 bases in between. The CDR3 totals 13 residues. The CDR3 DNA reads TGTGCCAGCCGACAGGAGAACACCGGGGAGCTGTTTTTT. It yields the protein CASRQENTGELFF.

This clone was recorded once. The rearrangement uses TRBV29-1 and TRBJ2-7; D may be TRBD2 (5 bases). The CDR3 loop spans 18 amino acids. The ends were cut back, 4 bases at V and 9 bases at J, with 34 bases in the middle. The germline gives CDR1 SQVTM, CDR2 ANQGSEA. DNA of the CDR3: TGCAGCGTTGGGGTGAGAGTGGACTCAACTCAAACTCCCACCGTGCAGTACTTC. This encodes CSVGVRVDSTQTPTVQYF.

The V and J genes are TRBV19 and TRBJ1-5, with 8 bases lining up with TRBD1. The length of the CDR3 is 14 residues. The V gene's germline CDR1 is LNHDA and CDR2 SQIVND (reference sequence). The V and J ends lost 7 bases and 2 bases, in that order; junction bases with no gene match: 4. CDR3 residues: CASKETGGNQPQHF. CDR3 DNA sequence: TGTGCCAGTAAGGAGACAGGGGGCAATCAGCCCCAGCATTTT.